What follows describes a single T cell receptor (beta chain). Sequencing was performed with immunoSEQ multiplex PCR; in TCRdb, only in-frame clones are kept and a portion is missing. The sample holds some 98,000 clones, about 88% seen once. This specimen comes from a study of T cell responses to AZD1222 COVID-19 vaccine. V was trimmed by 6 bases and J by 13 bases, leaving 12 bases between them. The length of the CDR3 is 11 residues. The V and J genes are TRBV12-3 or TRBV12-4 and TRBJ2-2; D is tentatively TRBD1 or TRBD2 (5 bases each). This sequence was found in an adult who received the AZD1222 COVID-19 vaccine. The sequenced sample was peripheral blood, obtained 28 days after the second AZD1222 dose. CDR3: CASRTEGVLFF. CDR3 bases: TGTGCCAGCAGGACAGAGGGCGTGCTGTTTTTT.